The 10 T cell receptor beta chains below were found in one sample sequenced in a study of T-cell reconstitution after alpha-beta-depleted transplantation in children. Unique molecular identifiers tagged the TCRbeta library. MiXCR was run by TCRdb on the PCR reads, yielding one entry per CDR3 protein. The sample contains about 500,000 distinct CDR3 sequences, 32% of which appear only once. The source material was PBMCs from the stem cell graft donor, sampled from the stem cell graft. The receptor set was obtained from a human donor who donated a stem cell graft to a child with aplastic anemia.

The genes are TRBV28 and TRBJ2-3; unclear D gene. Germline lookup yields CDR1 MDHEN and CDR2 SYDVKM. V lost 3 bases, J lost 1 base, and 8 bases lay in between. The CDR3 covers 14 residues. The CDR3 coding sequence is TGTGCCAGCAGTTTCTTGAGCGGCACAGATACGCAGTATTTT. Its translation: CASSFLSGTDTQYF.

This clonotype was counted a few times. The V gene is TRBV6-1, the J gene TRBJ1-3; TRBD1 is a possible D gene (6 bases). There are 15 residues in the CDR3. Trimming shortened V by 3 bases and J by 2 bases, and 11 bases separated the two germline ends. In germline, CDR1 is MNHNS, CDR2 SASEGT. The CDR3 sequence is CASSDPRGAGNTIYF. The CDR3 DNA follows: TGTGCCAGCAGTGACCCCAGGGGAGCTGGAAACACCATATATTTT.

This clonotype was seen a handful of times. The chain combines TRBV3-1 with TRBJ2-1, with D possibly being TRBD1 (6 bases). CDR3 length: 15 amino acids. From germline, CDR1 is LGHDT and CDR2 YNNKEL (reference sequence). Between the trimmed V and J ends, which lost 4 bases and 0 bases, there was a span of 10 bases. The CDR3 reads CASSRDTSSYNEQFF. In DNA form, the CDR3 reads TGTGCCAGCAGCCGGGACACAAGCTCCTACAATGAGCAGTTCTTC.

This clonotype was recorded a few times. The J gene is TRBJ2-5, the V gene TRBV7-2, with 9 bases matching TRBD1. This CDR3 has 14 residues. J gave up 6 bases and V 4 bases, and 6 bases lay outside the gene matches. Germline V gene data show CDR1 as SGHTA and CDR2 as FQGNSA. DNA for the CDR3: TGTGCCAGCAGCTCCGGACAGGGGAGGCAGACCCAGTACTTC. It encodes CASSSGQGRQTQYF.

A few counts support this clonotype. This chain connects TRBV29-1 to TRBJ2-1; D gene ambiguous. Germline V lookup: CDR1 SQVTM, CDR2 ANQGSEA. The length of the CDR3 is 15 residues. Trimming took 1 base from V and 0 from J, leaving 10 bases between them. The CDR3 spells CSVEGRSSSYNEQFF. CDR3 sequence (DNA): TGCAGCGTTGAAGGGAGATCGAGCTCCTACAATGAGCAGTTCTTC.

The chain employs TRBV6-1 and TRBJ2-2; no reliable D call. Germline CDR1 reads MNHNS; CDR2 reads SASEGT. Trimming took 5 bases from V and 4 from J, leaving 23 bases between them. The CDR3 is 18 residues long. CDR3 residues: CASSQDRTTTLGTGELFF. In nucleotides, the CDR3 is TGTGCCAGCAGTCAGGATAGGACGACCACCTTAGGCACCGGGGAGCTGTTTTTT.

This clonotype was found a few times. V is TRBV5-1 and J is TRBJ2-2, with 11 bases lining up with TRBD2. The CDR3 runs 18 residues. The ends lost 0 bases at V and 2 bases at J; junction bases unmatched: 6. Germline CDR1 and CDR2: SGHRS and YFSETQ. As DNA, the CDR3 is TGCGCCAGCAGCTTGGCAGTAGCGGGAGGGCTAAACACCGGGGAGCTGTTTTTT. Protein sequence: CASSLAVAGGLNTGELFF. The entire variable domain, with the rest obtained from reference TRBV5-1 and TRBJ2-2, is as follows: KAGVTQTPRYLIKTRGQQVTLSCSPISGHRSVSWYQQTPGQGLQFLFEYFSETQRNKGNFPGRFSGRQFSNSRSEMNVSTLELGDSALYLCASSLAVAGGLNTGELFFGEGSRLTVL.

The CDR3 DNA reads TGCGCCAGCAGCTCAGCCCTAGCGGGCCCGAACACCGGGGAGCTGTTTTTT. Translated, it gives CASSSALAGPNTGELFF. The chain uses TRBV5-1 and TRBJ2-2; 8 bases map to TRBD2. The CDR3 consists of 17 residues. Trimming took 3 bases from V and 0 from J; bases not matched to a gene: 7. Germline-derived CDR1 and CDR2 are SGHRS and YFSETQ.

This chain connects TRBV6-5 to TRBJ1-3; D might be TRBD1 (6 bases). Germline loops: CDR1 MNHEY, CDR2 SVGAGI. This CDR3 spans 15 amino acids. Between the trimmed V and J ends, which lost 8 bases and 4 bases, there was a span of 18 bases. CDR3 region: CASRSGGARGNTIYF. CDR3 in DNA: TGTGCCAGCCGTTCGGGGGGGGCGCGCGGAAACACCATATATTTT.

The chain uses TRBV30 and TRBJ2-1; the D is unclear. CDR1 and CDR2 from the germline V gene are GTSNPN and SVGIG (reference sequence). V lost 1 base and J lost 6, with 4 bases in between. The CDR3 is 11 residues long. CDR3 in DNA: TGTGCCTGGAGTGGTATCAATGAGCAGTTCTTC. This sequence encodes CAWSGINEQFF.